Reported below is one T cell receptor (beta chain). This sample was taken from a study of blood T cell repertoires in COVID-19. Study at large: The origin of the acute and convalescent COVID-19 samples was the United States, Italy and Spain. Sample material is recorded as cDNA or gDNA derived from T cells, B-cell-depleted T cells, or PBMCs.

As processed by the authors: Researchers report that nucleated cell counts were estimated from reference gene primer amplification. Only in-frame clones appear in the TCRdb table, and some are missing; sequencing was by immunoSEQ multiplex PCR. V and J calls and clone size are copied from that table; D and trimming were computed from the DNA. The table includes roughly 80,000 clones, roughly nine tenths detected once. CDR1 and CDR2 from the germline V gene are SGHTA and FQGNSA. The CDR3 consists of 18 residues. Trimming pared 1 base from V and 5 bases from J, leaving 20 bases between. The sequenced material came from peripheral blood. This TCR was sampled from a woman in her fifties or sixties in a cohort sampled during active COVID-19. V usage is TRBV7-2 and J usage is TRBJ2-2; TRBD2 is a possible D gene (5 bases). The CDR3 DNA reads as TGTGCCAGCAGCTTAGGACTACCCTCGACTGGGTATACCGGGGAGCTGTTTTTT. Translating it yields CASSLGLPSTGYTGELFF.